Below, one T cell receptor beta chain is given with its context. Using immunoSEQ multiplex PCR, the repertoire was profiled, and TCRdb retains in-frame clones only, with some absent. There are some 20,000 clones in the sample; roughly 84% occur only once, and over 3.5% lies in the top ten. This entry belongs to a study of OX40 agonist ivuxolimab in advanced cancers. Germline CDR1 reads SGHTA; CDR2 reads FQGNSA. The CDR3 extends over 15 amino acids. V lost 5 bases to trimming and J lost 7 bases; unmatched junction nucleotides: 7. The chain employs TRBV7-2 and TRBJ1-6; 8 positions agree with TRBD1. The TCR sequence derives from an adult with an advanced solid tumor such as melanoma, head and neck, liver or kidney cancer. The sample consisted of CD4+ or CD8+ T cells sorted from blood, taken in a trial of the OX40 agonist ivuxolimab. The CDR3 protein is CASSPHRGGNSPLHF. CDR3 nucleotide sequence: TGTGCCAGCAGCCCCCACAGGGGGGGGAATTCACCCCTCCACTTT.